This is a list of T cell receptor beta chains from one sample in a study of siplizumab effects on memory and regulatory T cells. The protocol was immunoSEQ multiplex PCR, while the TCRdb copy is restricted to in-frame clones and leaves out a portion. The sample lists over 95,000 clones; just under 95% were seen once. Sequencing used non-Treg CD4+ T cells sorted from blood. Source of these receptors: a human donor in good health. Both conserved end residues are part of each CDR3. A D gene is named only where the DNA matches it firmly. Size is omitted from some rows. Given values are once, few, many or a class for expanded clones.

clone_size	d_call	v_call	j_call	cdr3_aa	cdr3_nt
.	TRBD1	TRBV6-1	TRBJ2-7	CASSERDSFYEQYF	TGTGCCAGCAGTGAACGGGACAGCTTCTACGAGCAGTACTTC
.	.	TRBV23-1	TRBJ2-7	CASSQFLYF	TGCGCCAGCAGTCAATTCCTGTACTTC
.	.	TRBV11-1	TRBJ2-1	CASSLLFSEDNEQFF	TGTGCCAGCAGCTTGCTTTTTAGCGAAGACAATGAGCAGTTCTTC
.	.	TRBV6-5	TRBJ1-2	CASAPRQANYGYTF	TGTGCCAGCGCTCCCCGACAGGCTAACTATGGCTACACCTTC
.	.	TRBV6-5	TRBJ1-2	CASSYGQSINAYGYTF	TGTGCCAGCAGTTACGGGCAGAGTATCAATGCCTATGGCTACACCTTC
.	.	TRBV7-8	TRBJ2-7	CASSLRDLIYEQYF	TGTGCCAGCAGCCTCCGGGACCTAATATACGAGCAGTACTTC
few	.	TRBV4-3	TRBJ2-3	CASSLGTGMGSSTDTQYF	TGCGCCAGCAGCCTCGGAACAGGGATGGGATCGAGCACAGATACGCAGTATTTT
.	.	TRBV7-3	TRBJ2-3	CASSLVGVDTQYF	TGTGCCAGCAGCTTAGTGGGGGTGGATACGCAGTATTTT
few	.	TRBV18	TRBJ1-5	CASSPSTSSNQPQHF	TGTGCCAGCTCACCATCGACATCGAGCAATCAGCCCCAGCATTTT
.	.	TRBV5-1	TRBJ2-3	CASTLESPDTQYF	TGCGCCAGCACCCTAGAGTCTCCAGATACGCAGTATTTT
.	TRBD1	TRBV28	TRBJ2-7	CASSPPGTGVYEQYF	TGTGCCAGCAGTCCACCCGGGACAGGGGTCTACGAGCAGTACTTC